The source of this T cell receptor beta chain is a study of Graves' ophthalmopathy and Graves' hyperthyroidism. Study-level findings and limits: Stable hyperthyroidism and ophthalmopathy were told apart by a 13-signature model, which achieved just over 85% sensitivity and 81.08% specificity.

CDR3 length equals 18 residues. Trimming took 0 bases from V and 1 from J, leaving 18 bases between them. CDR1 and CDR2 from the germline V gene are LGHDT and YNNKEL (reference sequence). The TCR beta CDR3 regions underwent amplification from RNA transcripts. Scientists carried out first-round RT-PCR using HTBI primers and then a second-round multiplex PCR. TCRdb itself ran the multiplex PCR reads through MiXCR, one entry per CDR3 protein. Here the sample spans 40,000 to 50,000 distinct CDR3 sequences, 52% being singletons. This clonotype was observed a few times. No antigen is known for it. Ophthalmopathy in the donors was of moderate-to-severe activity, with CAS ≥3, NOSPECS ≥4 and duration under 3 months. In this cohort, patients with other autoimmune diseases, uncontrolled infections, pregnancy or lactation were excluded. An approximately 9.8 ml volume of fresh peripheral blood provided the PBMCs.

The receptor was isolated from an adult man with Graves' ophthalmopathy. V and J are TRBV3-1 and TRBJ1-1, with D possibly being TRBD1 (5 bases). The sequenced sample consisted of peripheral blood. The CDR3 is CASSQERGLAVGNTEAFF. CDR3 in DNA: TGTGCCAGCAGCCAAGAAAGGGGCTTAGCAGTCGGGAACACTGAAGCTTTCTTT.